The entry that follows covers one T cell receptor beta chain sequence. Using unique molecular identifiers, the investigators prepared the TCRbeta library. TCRdb analysed the PCR reads with MiXCR anew, one entry per CDR3 protein. The profile covers 450,000 to 500,000 distinct CDR3 sequences, with around 13% appearing a single time and 4.5% to 6% taken by the ten largest. This specimen belongs to a study of T-cell reconstitution after alpha-beta-depleted transplantation in children. The receptor was derived from a human donor who donated a stem cell graft to a child with combined immunodeficiency. The input for sequencing was PBMCs from the stem cell graft donor, taken from the stem cell graft.

CDR3 sequence: CASSLASASHPYNEQFF. The DNA for the CDR3 is TGTGCCAGCAGCTTAGCGTCGGCGTCCCACCCCTACAATGAGCAGTTCTTC. The chain has TRBV7-8 and TRBJ2-1; D unclear. Between the trimmed V and J ends, which lost 0 bases and 2 bases, there was a span of 14 bases. The germline V gene has CDR1 SGHVS and CDR2 FQNEAQ. This CDR3 contains 17 residues. Complete variable domain (other parts from reference TRBV7-8 and TRBJ2-1): GAGVSQSPRYKVAKRGQDVALRCDPISGHVSLFWYQQALGQGPEFLTYFQNEAQLDKSGLPSDRFFAERPEGSVSTLKIQRTQQEDSAVYLCASSLASASHPYNEQFFGPGTRLTVL.